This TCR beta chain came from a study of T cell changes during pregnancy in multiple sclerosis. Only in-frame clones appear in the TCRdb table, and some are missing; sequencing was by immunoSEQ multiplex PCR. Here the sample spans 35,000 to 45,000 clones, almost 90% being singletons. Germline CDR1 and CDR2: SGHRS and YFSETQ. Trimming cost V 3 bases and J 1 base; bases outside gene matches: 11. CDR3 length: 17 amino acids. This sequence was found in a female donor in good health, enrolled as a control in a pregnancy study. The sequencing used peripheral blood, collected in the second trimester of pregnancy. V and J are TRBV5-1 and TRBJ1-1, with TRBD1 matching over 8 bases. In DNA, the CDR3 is TGCGCCAGCAGCTCTACTGGACAGGGTAGGGGGAACACTGAAGCTTTCTTT. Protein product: CASSSTGQGRGNTEAFF.